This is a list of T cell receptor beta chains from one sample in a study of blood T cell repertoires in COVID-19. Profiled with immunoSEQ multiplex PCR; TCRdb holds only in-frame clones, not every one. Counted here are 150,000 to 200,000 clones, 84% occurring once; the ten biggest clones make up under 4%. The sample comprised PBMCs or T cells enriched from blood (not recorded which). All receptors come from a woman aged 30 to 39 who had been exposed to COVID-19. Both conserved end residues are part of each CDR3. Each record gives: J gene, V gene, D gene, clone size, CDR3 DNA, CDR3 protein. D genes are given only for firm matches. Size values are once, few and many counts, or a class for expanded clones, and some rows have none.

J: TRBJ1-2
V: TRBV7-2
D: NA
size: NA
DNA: TGTGCCAGCAGCGAATACACCTATGGCTACACCTTC
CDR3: CASSEYTYGYTF

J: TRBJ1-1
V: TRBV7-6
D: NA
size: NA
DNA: TGTGCCAGCAGCTTAGCGCTTGGCAGTACAAACACTGAAGCTTTCTTT
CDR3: CASSLALGSTNTEAFF

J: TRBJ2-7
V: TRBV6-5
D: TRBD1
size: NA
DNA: TGTGCCAGCAGTCCCGACAGGGGGCGGAAGCGCGAGCAGTACTTC
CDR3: CASSPDRGRKREQYF

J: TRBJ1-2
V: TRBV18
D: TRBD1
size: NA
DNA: TGTGCCAGCTCACTACAGGGGGCGGACTATGGCTACACCTTC
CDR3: CASSLQGADYGYTF

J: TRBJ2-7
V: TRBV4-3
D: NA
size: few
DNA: TGCGCCAGCAGCCAAGATAGAGGTGCTACCTACGAGCAGTACTTC
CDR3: CASSQDRGATYEQYF

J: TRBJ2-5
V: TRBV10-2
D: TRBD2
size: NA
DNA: TGCGCCAGCAGCCTAGATTCTAGCGGGGGGCAAGAGACCCAGTACTTC
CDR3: CASSLDSSGGQETQYF

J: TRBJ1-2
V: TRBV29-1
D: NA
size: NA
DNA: TGCGGGGCCCGCCCCAATAACTATGGCTACACCTTC
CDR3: CGARPNNYGYTF

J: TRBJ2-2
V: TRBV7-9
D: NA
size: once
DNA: TGTGCCAGCCCGAGGGCAGGAGCGACCGGGGAGCTGTTTTTT
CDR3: CASPRAGATGELFF

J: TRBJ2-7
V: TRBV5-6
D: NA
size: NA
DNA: TGTGCCAGCAGCCCCGACACGAAATACGAGCAGTACTTC
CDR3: CASSPDTKYEQYF

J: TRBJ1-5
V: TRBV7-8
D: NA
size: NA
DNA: TGTGCCAGCAGCACCCCAGGGGGCAATCAGCCCCAGCATTTT
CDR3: CASSTPGGNQPQHF

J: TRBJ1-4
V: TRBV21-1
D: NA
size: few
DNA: TGTGCCAGCAGCAAGGGTGGGGAGAATAATGAAAAACTGTTTTTT
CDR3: CASSKGGENNEKLFF

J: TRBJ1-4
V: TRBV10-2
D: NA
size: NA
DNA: TGCGCCAGCTGCTTCAGTGCAACTAATGAAAAACTGTTTTTT
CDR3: CASCFSATNEKLFF

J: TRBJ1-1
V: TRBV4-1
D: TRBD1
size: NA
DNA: TGCGCCAGCAGCAGCCGGGACAGGGAGAACACTGAAGCTTTCTTT
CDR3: CASSSRDRENTEAFF

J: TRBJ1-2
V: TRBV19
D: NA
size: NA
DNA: TGTGCCAGTAGTATAGAAAGAGCTAACTATGGCTACACCTTC
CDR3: CASSIERANYGYTF

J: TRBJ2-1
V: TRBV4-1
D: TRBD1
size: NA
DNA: TGCGCCAGCAGCCATCCCAAGACAGGGCCGCATGAGCAGTTCTTC
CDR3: CASSHPKTGPHEQFF

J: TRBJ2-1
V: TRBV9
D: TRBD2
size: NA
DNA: TGTGCCAGCAGCGTAGCTACGGCGGCTAGCGGGGGGACTTTATACAATGAGCAGTTCTTC
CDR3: CASSVATAASGGTLYNEQFF

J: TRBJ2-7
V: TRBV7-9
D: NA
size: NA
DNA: TGTGCCAGCAGCTTAGGGTTCGACAGCACCTACGAGCAGTACTTC
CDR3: CASSLGFDSTYEQYF

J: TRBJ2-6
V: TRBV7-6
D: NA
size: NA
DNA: TGTGCCAGCAGCTTAGTAAGGCAGGGGGGTTCTGGGGCCAACGTCCTGACTTTC
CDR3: CASSLVRQGGSGANVLTF

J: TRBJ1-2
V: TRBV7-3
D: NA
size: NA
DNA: TGTGCCAGCAGCTCCCAACCCAGGGTAGCTAACTATGGCTACACCTTC
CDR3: CASSSQPRVANYGYTF

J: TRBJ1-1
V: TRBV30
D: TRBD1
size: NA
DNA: TGTGCCTGGAGCCCCGGGACAGGCCACACTGAAGCTTTCTTT
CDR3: CAWSPGTGHTEAFF

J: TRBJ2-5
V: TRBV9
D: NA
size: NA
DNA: TGTGCCAGCAGCGTAGCTGGTGACACTAGGGAAGAGACCCAGTACTTC
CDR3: CASSVAGDTREETQYF

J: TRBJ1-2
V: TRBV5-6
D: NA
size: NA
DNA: TGTGCCAGCAGAGCAACCTTCGCGGGCCTTCACTATGGCTACACCTTC
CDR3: CASRATFAGLHYGYTF

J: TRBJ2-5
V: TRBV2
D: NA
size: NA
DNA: TGTGCCAGCAGTGAGAGGACAGCAAGGGAGACCCAGTACTTC
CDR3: CASSERTARETQYF

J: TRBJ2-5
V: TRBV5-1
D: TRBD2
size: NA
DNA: TGCGCCAGCAGCTTGGGCGGTAGCGGGGGGGCCGTGAAAGAGACCCAGTACTTC
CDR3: CASSLGGSGGAVKETQYF

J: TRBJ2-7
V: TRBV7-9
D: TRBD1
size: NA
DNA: TGTGCCAGCAGCTTACAAGGGGGCACGTACGAGCAGTACTTC
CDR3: CASSLQGGTYEQYF

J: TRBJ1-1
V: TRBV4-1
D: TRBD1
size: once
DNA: TGCGCCAGCAGCCTTGGACAGGGGGTCACTGAAGCTTTCTTT
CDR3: CASSLGQGVTEAFF

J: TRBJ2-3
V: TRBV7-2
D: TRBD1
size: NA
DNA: TGTGCCAGCAGCTTGGTATCCGGGACAGGGGGCGGCACAGATACGCAGTATTTT
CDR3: CASSLVSGTGGGTDTQYF

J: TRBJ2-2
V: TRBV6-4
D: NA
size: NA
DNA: TGTGCCAGCGCCGGGAACACCGGGGAGCTGTTTTTT
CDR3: CASAGNTGELFF

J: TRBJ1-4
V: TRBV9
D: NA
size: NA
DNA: TGTGCCAGCAGCGTAGTGGGAGGTGGTGAAAAACTGTTTTTT
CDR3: CASSVVGGGEKLFF

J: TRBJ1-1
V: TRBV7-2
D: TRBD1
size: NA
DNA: TGTGCCAGCAGCTATCGTGACAGGGAATCTACTGAAGCTTTCTTT
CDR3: CASSYRDRESTEAFF

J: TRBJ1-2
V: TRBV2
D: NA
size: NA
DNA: TGTGCCAGCGGAGACAGGTGGGAGGGCTACACCTTC
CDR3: CASGDRWEGYTF

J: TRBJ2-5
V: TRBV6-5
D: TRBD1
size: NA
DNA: TGTGCCAGCAGTTCGGGGACAGTAGAAGAGACCCAGTACTTC
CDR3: CASSSGTVEETQYF

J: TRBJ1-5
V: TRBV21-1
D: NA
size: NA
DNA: TGTGCCAGCAGCTCCAAAATAGCGGGATCTCTACAGCCCCAGCATTTT
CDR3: CASSSKIAGSLQPQHF

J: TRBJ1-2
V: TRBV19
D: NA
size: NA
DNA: TGTGCCAGTAGTATAGCTCTGTCCCGTGAGAACTATGGCTACACCTTC
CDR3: CASSIALSRENYGYTF

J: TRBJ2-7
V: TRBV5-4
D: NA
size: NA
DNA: TGTGCCAGCAGCCCCTTTTTCCGAGGATCCTCCGAGCAGTACTTC
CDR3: CASSPFFRGSSEQYF

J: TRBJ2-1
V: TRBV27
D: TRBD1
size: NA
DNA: TGTGCCAGCAGTTCTGCCGGGACAGGGGGCATCGATGAGCAGTTCTTC
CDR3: CASSSAGTGGIDEQFF

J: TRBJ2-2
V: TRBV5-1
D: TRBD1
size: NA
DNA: TGCGCCAGCAGCTTGGCCGGACAGGGGAACACCGGGGAGCTGTTTTTT
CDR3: CASSLAGQGNTGELFF

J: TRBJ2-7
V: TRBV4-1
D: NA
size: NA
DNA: TGCGCCAGCAGCCCCAGATACGGCGGCACCTCCTACGAGCAGTACTTC
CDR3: CASSPRYGGTSYEQYF

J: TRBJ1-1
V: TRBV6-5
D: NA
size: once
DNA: TGTGCCAGCAGTTACGTGGGGACCCGGGGGATGAGTGAAGCTTTCTTT
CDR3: CASSYVGTRGMSEAFF

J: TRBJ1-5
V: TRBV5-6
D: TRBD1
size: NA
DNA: TGTGCCAGCAGCGGGGACAGGGGCCGAAGCAATCAGCCCCAGCATTTT
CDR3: CASSGDRGRSNQPQHF

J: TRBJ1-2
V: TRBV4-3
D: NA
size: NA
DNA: TGCGCCAGCAGCCAAGAGTTGGCGGACTCCGGGCATGGCTACACCTTC
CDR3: CASSQELADSGHGYTF

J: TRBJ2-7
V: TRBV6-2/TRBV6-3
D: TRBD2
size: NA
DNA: TGTGCCAGCAGTTCCAAACTAGCGGGGGGCCGCTACGAGCAGTACTTC
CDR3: CASSSKLAGGRYEQYF

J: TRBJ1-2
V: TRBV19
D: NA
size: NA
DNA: TGTGCCAGTAGTCCGGGGGATGACTATGGCTACACCTTC
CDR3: CASSPGDDYGYTF

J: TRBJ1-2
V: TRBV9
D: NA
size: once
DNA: TGTGCCAGCAGCCCGCAAGGGGATCCCTATGGCTACACCTTC
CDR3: CASSPQGDPYGYTF

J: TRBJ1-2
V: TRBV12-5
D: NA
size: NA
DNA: TGTGCTAGTGGTTTCGACCTCCAGGGAGGTGGCTACACCTTC
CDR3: CASGFDLQGGGYTF

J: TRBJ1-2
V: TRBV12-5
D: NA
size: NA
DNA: TGTGCTAGTGGACTAGGGGGTGACGCTAACTATGGCTACACCTTC
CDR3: CASGLGGDANYGYTF

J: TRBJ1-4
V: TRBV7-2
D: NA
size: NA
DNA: TGTGCCAGCAGCGGCGGTAGTGGAAAACTGTTTTTT
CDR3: CASSGGSGKLFF

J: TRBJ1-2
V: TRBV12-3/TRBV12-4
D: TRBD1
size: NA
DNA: TGTGCCAGCAGTATACAGGGGAGCGGCTACACCTTC
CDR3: CASSIQGSGYTF

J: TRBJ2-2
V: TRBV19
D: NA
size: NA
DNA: TGTGCTGCGGAAGGGGTTGTGGGGGAGCTGTTTTTT
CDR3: CAAEGVVGELFF

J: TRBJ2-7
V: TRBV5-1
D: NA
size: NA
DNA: TGCGCCAGCTCCAGACAGGAACATGCCAACGAGCAGTACTTC
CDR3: CASSRQEHANEQYF

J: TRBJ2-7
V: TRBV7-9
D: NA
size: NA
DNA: TGTGCCAGCAGCCCCGGTGGGGGGGCCATCTACGAGCAGTACTTC
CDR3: CASSPGGGAIYEQYF

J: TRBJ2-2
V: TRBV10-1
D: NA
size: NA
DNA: TGCGCCAGCAGCCCCTACCCGCCAAGGGGGAACACCGGGGAGCTGTTTTTT
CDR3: CASSPYPPRGNTGELFF

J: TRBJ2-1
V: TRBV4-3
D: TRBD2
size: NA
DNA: TGCGCCAGCAGCCAAGAGGGACTGGGAGGGGTCAATGAGCAGTTCTTC
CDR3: CASSQEGLGGVNEQFF

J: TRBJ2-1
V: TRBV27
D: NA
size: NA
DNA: TGTGCCAGCAGTTTAGAGAGGTGGGATGAGCAGTTCTTC
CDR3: CASSLERWDEQFF

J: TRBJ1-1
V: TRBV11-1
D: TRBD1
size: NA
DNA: TGTGCCAGCAGCTTAGTGAGTGGACAGGGCGAAACTGAAGCTTTCTTT
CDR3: CASSLVSGQGETEAFF

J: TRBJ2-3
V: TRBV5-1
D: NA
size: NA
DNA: TGCGCCAGCAGCTTCCCAGGGGAAGATACGCAGTATTTT
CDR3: CASSFPGEDTQYF

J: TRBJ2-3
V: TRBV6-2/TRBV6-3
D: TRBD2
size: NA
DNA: TGTGCCAGCAGTTACTCGACGGGGGGGCCAGGCGATACGCAGTATTTT
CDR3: CASSYSTGGPGDTQYF

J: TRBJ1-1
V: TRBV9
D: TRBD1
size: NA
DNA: TGTGCCAGCAGCGCTTTGACAGGGGATTTGAACACTGAAGCTTTCTTT
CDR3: CASSALTGDLNTEAFF

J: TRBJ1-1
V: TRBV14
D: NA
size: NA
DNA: TGTGCCAGCAGCCGGAGACCGACCGAGAACACTGAAGCTTTCTTT
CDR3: CASSRRPTENTEAFF